This T cell receptor beta chain comes out of a study of CD8+ T cells in alopecia areata. About the research overall: Among treated patients, severity was scored by affected scalp area percentage.

RNA was isolated and reverse transcribed to cDNA, the sequencing template. TCRdb's table, derived via immunoSEQ multiplex PCR, lists solely in-frame clones and lacks some. The sample carries fewer than 350,000 clones, roughly 64% recorded once. This clone was counted only a few times. What it recognizes is unknown. The treatment denotes: oral pan-JAK inhibitor, 5-10 mg twice daily. Study-wide results and caveats: Researchers reported that TCR sharing among patients proved less clear than in mice, possibly HLA-linked. Tofacitinib significantly decreased scalp clonality and expanded CD8+ clones among top 100. Scalp and blood retained many expanded lesional clones during tofacitinib.

CDR3 length: 14 residues. CDR1 is SGHRS, CDR2 YFSETQ, per germline. V lost 2 bases and J 6 bases, leaving 14 bases between the germline ends. This clonotype was obtained from a human donor with alopecia areata. The V call is TRBV5-1, the J call TRBJ1-1, with D unclear. The material was CD4+ T cells sorted from blood, obtained at week 24, from a patient treated with tofacitinib. CDR3: CASSFTEGVAEAFF. The CDR3 region has the DNA TGCGCCAGCAGCTTCACGGAGGGTGTAGCTGAAGCTTTCTTT. The full variable domain, with the rest looked up from reference TRBV5-1 and TRBJ1-1, is KAGVTQTPRYLIKTRGQQVTLSCSPISGHRSVSWYQQTPGQGLQFLFEYFSETQRNKGNFPGRFSGRQFSNSRSEMNVSTLELGDSALYLCASSFTEGVAEAFFGQGTRLTVV.